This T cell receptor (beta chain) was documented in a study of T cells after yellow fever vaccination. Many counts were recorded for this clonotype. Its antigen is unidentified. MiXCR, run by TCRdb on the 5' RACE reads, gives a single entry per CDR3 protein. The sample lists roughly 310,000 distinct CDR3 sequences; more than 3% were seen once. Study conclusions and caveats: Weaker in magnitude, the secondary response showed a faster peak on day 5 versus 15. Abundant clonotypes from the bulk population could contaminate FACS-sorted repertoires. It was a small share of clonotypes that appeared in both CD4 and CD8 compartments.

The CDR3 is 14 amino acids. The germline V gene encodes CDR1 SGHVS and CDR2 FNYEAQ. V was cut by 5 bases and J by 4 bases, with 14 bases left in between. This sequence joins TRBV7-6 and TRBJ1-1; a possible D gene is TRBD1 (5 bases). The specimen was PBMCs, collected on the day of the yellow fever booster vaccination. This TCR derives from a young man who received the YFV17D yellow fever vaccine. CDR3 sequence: CASSPGRRGTEAFF. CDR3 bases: TGTGCCAGCAGCCCCGGCCGGAGGGGCACTGAAGCTTTCTTT. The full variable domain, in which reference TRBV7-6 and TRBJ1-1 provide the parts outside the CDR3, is GAGVSQSPRYKVTKRGQDVALRCDPISGHVSLYWYRQALGQGPEFLTYFNYEAQQDKSGLPNDRFSAERPEGSISTLTIQRTEQRDSAMYRCASSPGRRGTEAFFGQGTRLTVV.